The subject of this entry is one T cell receptor beta chain. The target of this receptor is not known. Within one base of it there is no much larger clone, and no base qualities were kept. The collaborating institutions used their own protocols to collect whole blood in K2EDTA tubes. For TCRbeta analysis, collaborators shipped samples as frozen whole blood, isolated PBMCs, or DNA extracted from either of those sample types. The record originates from a study of blood T cell repertoires in COVID-19 (dated by TCRdb to the early 2020s). Regarding the research as a whole: The collaborator samples originated in the United States, Italy and Spain and spanned the acute and convalescent phases of COVID-19. A freely available public database, intended as a resource for researchers studying the immune response to SARS-CoV-2, is where the repertoires were released. The prospective study material was composed of cDNA or gDNA derived from T cells, B-cell-depleted T cells, or PBMCs. Subjects who had been exposed to COVID-19, were actively infected with it, or had recovered from it provided the deeply sampled blood TCRbeta repertoires that made up the dataset. Samples were obtained from the ongoing ImmuneRACE study (first 160 participants) and from about 1,300 subjects provided by 6 global collaborators. The sample metadata nearly always contained a de-identified subject ID, COVID-19 status, age in years and sex. Where HLA class I and class II types were available, the types were taken from metadata supplied by the sample provider, not from assay-based typing. Study-wide conclusions, independent of this receptor: The amount of clinical and demographic metadata varied by source and participant and was provided uncurated.

The immunoSEQ Assay, a bias-controlled multiplex PCR, was used to amplify TCRbeta CDR3 regions from genomic DNA. As for the authors' bioinformatics: Nucleated cell counts per sample were estimated from amplification of reference gene primers within the assay. To quantify the absolute abundance of each unique TCRbeta CDR3 rearrangement, sequence reads were collapsed and filtered. For each sample, productive Simpson clonality was calculated as the square root of Simpson's diversity index over productive rearrangements. TCRdb holds this immuneACCESS table with in-frame rearrangements only. Some clones are missing; in checked studies, unresolved V genes explain under half, and the rest has no known cause. V, J and clone size derive from that table, while D and trimming were established from the DNA sequence. The sample data list some 180,000 clones, and around 85% of these were observed just once. The ten top clones hold less than 25% of the sample.

The germline V gene yields KGHSH for CDR1 and LQKENI for CDR2. V has 5 bases trimmed and J has 4 bases trimmed; junction bases matching no gene number 5. Its CDR3 holds 14 amino acids, cysteine through phenylalanine. The retained sequence is limited to the CDR3, 42 bases, with the frame set at the first base. The TCR comes from a man between 65 and 79 years old with active or convalescent COVID-19. The sequence joins TRBV18 to TRBJ1-3; TRBD1 fits 7 bases in the junction. The sequenced sample consisted of peripheral blood. The CDR3 amino acid sequence is: CASSSDRSGNTIYF. In nucleotides, the sequence is TGTGCCAGCTCATCGGACAGGTCCGGAAACACCATATATTTT.